The subject of this entry is one TCR beta chain. Its target is not known. These data originate in a study of human T cells and chemical hapten exposure. About the study: TCR yields per sample varied, mainly owing to small pooled library volume differences. Whole-study findings and limits: Unchanged with DPC sensitization were TCRs above 1 in 1000 frequency.

CDR1 and CDR2 from the germline V gene are SGHDT and YYEEEE. V shed 4 bases and J 0 bases; nucleotides not matched to a gene: 4. This CDR3 is built from 16 residues. In the library, unique molecular identifiers were attached to individual cDNA molecules. Per the study methods: From approximately 20,000 to 700,000 TCRs were found per sample, with a median of approximately 96,000. MiXCR, run by TCRdb on the 5' RACE reads, gives a single entry per CDR3 protein. The V and J calls and clone size come from TCRdb's table, not from the authors' own analysis. This table holds approximately 150,000 distinct CDR3 sequences, 4.1% found once. The starting material, unfractionated whole blood, was used for total RNA extraction.

The J gene is TRBJ1-6, the V gene TRBV5-6; 7 bases are shared with TRBD1. The receptor was isolated from a female donor in good health. The CDR3 here is CASSQDRSSYNSPLHF. The CDR3 DNA is TGTGCCAGCAGCCAGGACAGGAGCTCCTATAATTCACCCCTCCACTTT.